The 32 T cell receptor beta chains below come from one sample, sequenced in a study of T-cell memory formation after mild COVID-19. TCRdb re-called the 5' RACE reads with MiXCR, one entry per CDR3 protein. Of some 88,000 distinct CDR3 sequences listed, approximately 23% were seen once; the top ten hold about 40%. Material: PBMCs or a T cell subset sorted from them (not recorded which). The receptors stem from a man younger than 35 who had mild COVID-19 (a few samples of this study predate the infection). Cell type and time point are not known.

The chain links TRBV6-5 to TRBJ1-5, with no clear D. V lost 2 bases and J lost 7, with 9 bases in between. CDR3 length: 13 amino acids. Per the germline V gene, CDR1 is MNHEY and CDR2 is SVGAGI. For the CDR3, the DNA is TGTGCCAGCAGTTACGGGTCTCAGCAGCCCCAGCATTTT. It translates to CASSYGSQQPQHF.

The J gene is TRBJ1-1, the V gene TRBV7-6; D not certain. With 2 bases removed from V and 6 bases from J, the gap between germline ends came to 10 bases. The germline V gene has CDR1 SGHVS and CDR2 FNYEAQ. The CDR3 runs 13 residues. CDR3 DNA sequence: TGTGCCAGCAGCTTACTGGGAGCCCCTGAAGCTTTCTTT. Residues: CASSLLGAPEAFF.

J is TRBJ2-2 and V is TRBV7-9; TRBD1 matches at 9 bases. Germline assignment: CDR1 SEHNR and CDR2 FQNEAQ (reference sequence). The V and J ends lost 5 bases and 6 bases, in that order; junction bases with no gene match: 7. This CDR3 has 15 amino acids. The CDR3 loop is CASSRTGEISGELFF. DNA for the CDR3: TGTGCCAGCAGCCGGACAGGGGAAATCTCCGGGGAGCTGTTTTTT.

V gene TRBV28 combines with J gene TRBJ2-7; D gene uncertain. V was clipped by 5 bases and J by 3 bases, with 14 bases between them. Per germline, CDR1 MDHEN and CDR2 SYDVKM. This CDR3 has 14 amino acids. In DNA, the CDR3 is TGTGCCAGCAGTCCTAGGGTGAAATACTACGAGCAGTACGTC. It is translated as CASSPRVKYYEQYV.

V usage is TRBV28 and J usage is TRBJ1-2; weak D call: TRBD1 (5 bases). V was trimmed by 7 bases and J by 6 bases, leaving 12 bases between them. CDR1 is MDHEN and CDR2 is SYDVKM in the germline V gene. This CDR3 comprises 12 residues. The CDR3 sequence: CASTRGSNGYTF. The CDR3, as DNA: TGTGCCAGCACCCGGGGCTCAAATGGCTACACCTTC.

CDR3 sequence: CASSSPGQGALPYEQYF. CDR3 coding DNA: TGTGCCAGCAGCTCTCCGGGACAGGGGGCTCTACCCTACGAGCAGTACTTC. V usage is TRBV5-5 and J usage is TRBJ2-7; 12 nucleotides line up with TRBD1. Trimming took 3 bases from V and 2 from J; bases not matched to a gene: 9. Per the germline V gene, CDR1 is SGHKS and CDR2 is YYEKEE (reference sequence). This CDR3 spans 17 amino acids.

This clonotype was seen a few times. J is TRBJ1-5 and V is TRBV10-3; the D is unclear. Per the germline V gene, CDR1 is ENHRY and CDR2 is SYGVKD. Trimming left V 0 bases short and J 7 bases short, with 4 bases between. The CDR3 has 12 amino acids. The CDR3 bases are TGTGCCATCAGTGAGTCGAGACAGCCCCAGCATTTT. Its protein is CAISESRQPQHF.

The chain carries TRBV4-2 and TRBJ2-1, with TRBD1 identical over 9 bases. V lost 3 bases, J lost 5 bases, and 5 bases stayed unmatched. There are 15 residues in the CDR3. Germline V gene lookup returns CDR1 LGHNA and CDR2 YNFKEQ. CDR3 nucleotide sequence: TGTGCCAGCAGCCAGGAACAGGGGGCTCACAATGAGCAGTTCTTC. Translating it yields CASSQEQGAHNEQFF.

The chain joins TRBV12-3 or TRBV12-4 to TRBJ1-3; unclear D gene. V was clipped by 8 bases and J by 4 bases, with 12 bases between them. The CDR3 totals 13 residues. CDR3 in DNA: TGTGCCAGCTTCACGACCTGGGGAAACACCATATATTTT. Translating it yields CASFTTWGNTIYF.

This clonotype was observed many times. CDR3 loop: CASSQVGTGDNYGYTF. DNA of the CDR3: TGTGCCAGCAGCCAGGTCGGGACAGGCGATAACTATGGCTACACCTTC. This rearrangement joins TRBV4-2 to TRBJ1-2; 8 bases fit TRBD1. Germline CDR1 is LGHNA and CDR2 is YNFKEQ. Trimming took 3 bases from V and 1 from J; bases not matched to a gene: 7. The CDR3 extends over 16 amino acids.

This clonotype has a single count. This sequence joins TRBV6-2 or TRBV6-3 and TRBJ1-1; no definite D call. Germline CDR1 reads MNHEY; CDR2 reads SVGEGT. Trimming left V 8 bases short and J 5 bases short, with 6 bases between. The CDR3 has 10 amino acids. CDR3 region: CASGGTEAFF. The CDR3 DNA sequence: TGTGCCAGCGGAGGAACTGAAGCTTTCTTT.

This clonotype has only a few counts. The chain has TRBV9 and TRBJ2-3; 11 bases are a match to TRBD2. The CDR3 spans 15 residues. CDR1 SGDLS and CDR2 YYNGEE come from the germline V gene. V lost 0 bases and J lost 4; bases outside the gene matches: 1. The CDR3 region has the DNA TGTGCCAGCAGCGTAGAGGGACTAGCGGCAGATACGCAGTATTTT. Translating it yields CASSVEGLAADTQYF.

This clonotype turned up a few times. This chain uses TRBV29-1 with TRBJ2-7, with D uncertain. V was trimmed by 7 bases and J by 2 bases, leaving 12 bases between them. Germline CDR1 is SQVTM and CDR2 is ANQGSEA. The CDR3 loop spans 12 amino acids. The CDR3 protein is CSATDGTYEQYF. CDR3 coding DNA: TGCAGCGCAACAGACGGCACCTACGAGCAGTACTTC.

This rearrangement joins TRBV5-1 to TRBJ2-7; TRBD1 might be the D (6 bases). The V end was cut by 5 bases, the J end by 1 base, with 10 bases between. CDR1 is SGHRS and CDR2 is YFSETQ in the germline V gene. The CDR3 runs to 13 residues. The CDR3 nucleotides read TGCGCCAGCAGGCTAAGGGGGTCCTACGAGCAGTACTTC. It specifies CASRLRGSYEQYF.

This chain joins TRBV6-5 and TRBJ1-5, with TRBD1 matching 7 bases. The CDR3 consists of 14 residues. V trimming: 6 bases; J trimming: 6 bases; junction bases outside the gene matches: 8. Germline V lookup: CDR1 MNHEY, CDR2 SVGAGI. CDR3 region: CASSRDRAGQPQHF. The CDR3 bases are TGTGCCAGCAGCCGCGACAGGGCTGGTCAGCCCCAGCATTTT.

The chain has TRBV7-9 and TRBJ2-6; D call uncertain. V was shortened by 11 bases and J by 1 base, with 12 bases between the two germline ends. CDR1 SEHNR and CDR2 FQNEAQ come from the germline V gene (reference sequence). The CDR3 consists of 14 residues. The CDR3 DNA follows: TGTGCCTACCCTCCGATTTCTGGGGCCAACGTCCTGACTTTC. Protein sequence: CAYPPISGANVLTF. The whole variable domain, filled in from reference TRBV7-9 and TRBJ2-6, reads DTGVSQNPRHKITKRGQNVTFRCDPISEHNRLYWYRQTLGQGPEFLTYFQNEAQLEKSRLLSDRFSAERPKGSFSTLEIQRTEQGDSAMYLCAYPPISGANVLTFGAGSRLTVL.

In this sample, this clonotype turned up a few times. The chain has TRBV7-9 and TRBJ2-7, with D tentatively TRBD1 or TRBD2 (6 bases each). Germline CDR1 and CDR2: SEHNR and FQNEAQ (reference sequence). This CDR3 is 16 amino acids long. V dropped 2 bases and J dropped 3 bases, with 17 bases sitting between them. Written as DNA, the CDR3 is TGTGCCAGCAGCTTAACTGTGGGGGGCAGGTTCTACGAGCAGTACTTC. This encodes CASSLTVGGRFYEQYF.

This clonotype was seen only a few times. The V and J genes are TRBV7-3 and TRBJ2-5; the match to TRBD1 covers 8 bases. V lost 6 bases and J lost 5; bases outside the gene matches: 35. CDR3 length equals 23 residues. Germline loops: CDR1 SGHTA, CDR2 FQGTGA. The CDR3 coding sequence is TGTGCCAGCAGTACCTACCACACCCAGGGTATAGGACAGGGACTCGATTTCGTGGAGACCCAGTACTTC. Protein sequence: CASSTYHTQGIGQGLDFVETQYF.

The J gene is TRBJ1-2, the V gene TRBV7-8; D is possibly TRBD1 (6 bases). From germline, CDR1 is SGHVS and CDR2 FQNEAQ. The CDR3 runs to 14 residues. Between the trimmed V and J ends, which lost 2 bases and 2 bases, there was a span of 9 bases. The CDR3 DNA reads as TGTGCCAGCAGCTTAAGAAGGGGGAACTATGGCTACACCTTC. It codes for CASSLRRGNYGYTF.

This clonotype has at least ten counts. V is TRBV6-5 and J is TRBJ2-5; 10 bases agree with TRBD2. There are 14 residues in the CDR3. CDR1 is MNHEY and CDR2 is SVGAGI in the germline V gene. With 2 bases clipped from V and 5 bases from J, the junction kept 2 bases outside the gene matches. CDR3 DNA sequence: TGTGCCAGCAGTTACAGCGGGGGGGGGGAGACCCAGTACTTC. Translation: CASSYSGGGETQYF.

The chain links TRBV12-3 or TRBV12-4 to TRBJ2-3; 10 bases are shared with TRBD2. After removal of 6 bases from V and 4 bases from J, the junction contained 10 bases not matched to a gene. The CDR3 contains 16 residues. In DNA, the CDR3 is TGTGCCAGCAGCACCAACTTAGCGGGGGGTGCAGATACGCAGTATTTT. Protein product: CASSTNLAGGADTQYF.

This clonotype occurred a few times. The chain combines TRBV29-1 with TRBJ2-7; D not certain. Germline V gene lookup returns CDR1 SQVTM and CDR2 ANQGSEA. Trimming pared 3 bases from V and 5 bases from J, leaving 14 bases between. The CDR3 totals 13 residues. The CDR3 bases are TGCAGCGTTGACTCGGGCTCCTTCCACGAGCAGTACTTC. Protein: CSVDSGSFHEQYF.

Only one count was recorded for this clonotype. V gene TRBV7-3 combines with J gene TRBJ2-1; D gene uncertain. The germline CDR1 and CDR2 sequences are SGHTA and FQGTGA. The CDR3 sequence is 13 residues long. Trimming shortened V by 5 bases and J by 5 bases, and 10 bases separated the two germline ends. This CDR3 reads CASSLIGDNEQFF. CDR3 DNA: TGTGCCAGCAGCCTCATTGGGGACAATGAGCAGTTCTTC.

In its sample, this clonotype was seen a few times. V gene TRBV7-9 combines with J gene TRBJ2-1, with 8 positions matching TRBD2. Losses at the gene ends were 5 bases for V and 5 bases for J; bases not matched to a gene: 8. The CDR3 extends over 15 amino acids. CDR1 and CDR2 from the germline V gene are SEHNR and FQNEAQ (reference sequence). CDR3 coding DNA: TGTGCCAGCAGCCGTACTAGCGGAGCTAACAATGAGCAGTTCTTC. Encoded protein: CASSRTSGANNEQFF. Full variable domain (outside the CDR3, taken from reference TRBV7-9 and TRBJ2-1): DTGVSQNPRHKITKRGQNVTFRCDPISEHNRLYWYRQTLGQGPEFLTYFQNEAQLEKSRLLSDRFSAERPKGSFSTLEIQRTEQGDSAMYLCASSRTSGANNEQFFGPGTRLTVL.

The sample holds many counts of this clonotype. The V and J genes are TRBV7-6 and TRBJ2-3; D not certain. CDR1 SGHVS and CDR2 FNYEAQ come from the germline V gene. The CDR3 length is 13 residues. Trimming cost V 2 bases and J 2 bases, with 5 bases left between them. The CDR3 protein is CASSLRNTDTQYF. In nucleotides, the CDR3 is TGTGCCAGCAGCTTACGGAACACAGATACGCAGTATTTT.

The genes are TRBV7-9 and TRBJ1-1; D might be TRBD1 (6 bases). V dropped 10 bases and J dropped 2 bases, with 11 bases sitting between them. In germline, CDR1 is SEHNR, CDR2 FQNEAQ (reference sequence). The CDR3 has 12 amino acids. The CDR3 coding sequence is TGTGCCATACAGGGTTCTAACACTGAAGCTTTCTTT. Its translation: CAIQGSNTEAFF. The entire variable domain, with the rest obtained from reference TRBV7-9 and TRBJ1-1, is as follows: DTGVSQNPRHKITKRGQNVTFRCDPISEHNRLYWYRQTLGQGPEFLTYFQNEAQLEKSRLLSDRFSAERPKGSFSTLEIQRTEQGDSAMYLCAIQGSNTEAFFGQGTRLTVV.

The sample holds a few counts of this clonotype. The chain uses TRBV14 and TRBJ1-6; D is ambiguous. Per the germline V gene, CDR1 is SGHDN and CDR2 is FVKESK. With 0 bases removed from V and 7 bases from J, the gap between germline ends came to 10 bases. The CDR3 length is 15 residues. The CDR3 region has the DNA TGTGCCAGCAGCCAAGATCGTCGGATAAATTCACCCCTCCACTTT. Its translation: CASSQDRRINSPLHF.

There are a few counts of this clonotype. This chain links TRBV30 with TRBJ2-3; 8 bases agree with TRBD1. Unmatched junction bases numbered 10, after V lost 2 bases and J lost 6 bases. The CDR3 length is 15 residues. Per the germline V gene, CDR1 is GTSNPN and CDR2 is SVGIG (reference sequence). The CDR3 spells CAWSPLAGGADTQYF. CDR3 coding DNA: TGTGCCTGGAGTCCCCTCGCAGGGGGCGCGGATACGCAGTATTTT.

The chain links TRBV12-3 or TRBV12-4 to TRBJ1-1; D is uncertain. V was trimmed by 5 bases and J by 0 bases, leaving 13 bases between them. This CDR3 has 15 residues. CDR3 amino acids: CASSQLRTVNTEAFF. CDR3 DNA sequence: TGTGCCAGCAGTCAACTGAGGACGGTGAACACTGAAGCTTTCTTT.

This clonotype was observed a few times. V gene TRBV20-1 combines with J gene TRBJ2-3; 8 bases agree with TRBD1. The V and J ends lost 3 bases and 6 bases, in that order; junction bases with no gene match: 8. The germline CDR1 and CDR2 sequences are DFQATT and SNEGSKA (reference sequence). The length of the CDR3 is 14 residues. CDR3 nucleotide sequence: TGCAGTGCTAGGCGGACAGGGAAGACCGATACGCAGTATTTT. Translated, it gives CSARRTGKTDTQYF.

In its sample, this clonotype was seen a few times. The chain employs TRBV7-9 and TRBJ1-1; 7 nucleotides line up with TRBD1. J lost 4 bases, V lost 0 bases, and 5 bases had no gene match. Germline CDR1 and CDR2: SEHNR and FQNEAQ (reference sequence). The CDR3 runs to 15 residues. CDR3 protein: CASSLAGAGGTEAFF. The DNA for the CDR3 is TGTGCCAGCAGCTTAGCTGGCGCAGGGGGCACTGAAGCTTTCTTT.

This chain connects TRBV15 to TRBJ1-2, with D tentatively TRBD1 (5 bases). The CDR3 sequence is 16 residues long. Germline V gene lookup returns CDR1 LNHNV and CDR2 YYDKDF (reference sequence). Trimming removed 5 bases at V and 4 bases at J, with 20 bases between. Here the CDR3 reads CATSGWDESGGYGYTF. DNA for the CDR3: TGTGCCACCAGCGGATGGGACGAGTCGGGGGGCTATGGCTACACCTTC.